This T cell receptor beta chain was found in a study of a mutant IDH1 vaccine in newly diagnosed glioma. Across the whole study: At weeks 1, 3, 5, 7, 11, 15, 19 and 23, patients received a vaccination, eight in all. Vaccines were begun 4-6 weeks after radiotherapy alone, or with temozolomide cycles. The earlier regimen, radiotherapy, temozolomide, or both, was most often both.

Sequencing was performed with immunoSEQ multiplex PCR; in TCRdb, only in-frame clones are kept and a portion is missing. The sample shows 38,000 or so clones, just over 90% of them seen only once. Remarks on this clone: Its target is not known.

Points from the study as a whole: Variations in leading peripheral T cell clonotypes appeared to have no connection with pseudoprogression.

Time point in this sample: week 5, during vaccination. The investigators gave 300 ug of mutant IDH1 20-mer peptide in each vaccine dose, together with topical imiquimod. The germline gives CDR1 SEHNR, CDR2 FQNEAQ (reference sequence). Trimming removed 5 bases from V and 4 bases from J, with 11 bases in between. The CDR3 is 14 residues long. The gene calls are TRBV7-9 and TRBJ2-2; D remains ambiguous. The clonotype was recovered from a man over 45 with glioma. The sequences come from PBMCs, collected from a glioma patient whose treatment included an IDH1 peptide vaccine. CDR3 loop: CASSISPFTGELFF. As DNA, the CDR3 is TGTGCCAGCAGCATAAGCCCATTCACCGGGGAGCTGTTTTTT.